A single sample gave rise to the 13 T cell receptor beta chains below, sequenced in a study of shared clonotypes between healthy human individuals. The assay was immunoSEQ multiplex PCR, and TCRdb's table has in-frame clones only and misses some. The data contain more than 1.2 million clones, about 98.5% of them singletons. The sample taken for sequencing was naive CD4+ T cells sorted from blood. Indicated subset: CD45RA+ positively selected. These receptors originate from a man under 40 in good health.

CDR3 in amino acids: CAISRGQNQPQHF. The DNA of the CDR3 is TGTGCCATCTCCCGGGGCCAGAATCAGCCCCAGCATTTT. This sequence joins TRBV7-9 and TRBJ1-5, with D tentatively TRBD1 (5 bases). Between the trimmed V and J ends, which lost 10 bases and 4 bases, there was a span of 14 bases. CDR1 is SEHNR, CDR2 FQNEAQ, per germline (reference sequence). The CDR3 runs to 13 residues.

The J gene is TRBJ2-7, the V gene TRBV5-1; 9 bases are shared with TRBD1. V shed 5 bases, J shed 4 bases, and the junction held 19 bases outside the gene matches. The CDR3 has 18 amino acids. The germline CDR1 and CDR2 sequences are SGHRS and YFSETQ. CDR3: CASSWGTRDRVVVYEQYF. CDR3 nucleotides: TGCGCCAGCAGTTGGGGAACCCGGGACAGGGTGGTTGTATACGAGCAGTACTTC.

This clone was seen a single time. The chain links TRBV7-7 to TRBJ2-7; possible D gene TRBD1, 6 bases. Germline CDR1 and CDR2: SSHAT and FNYEAQ (reference sequence). CDR3 length: 15 amino acids. Trimming removed 1 base at V and 2 bases at J, with 12 bases between. The DNA for the CDR3 is TGTGCCAGCAGCTTAGGTCGGGACAATACCTACGAGCAGTACTTC. Amino acids: CASSLGRDNTYEQYF. Full variable domain (remainder filled in from reference TRBV7-7 and TRBJ2-7): GAGVSQSPRYKVTKRGQDVTLRCDPISSHATLYWYQQALGQGPEFLTYFNYEAQPDKSGLPSDRFSAERPEGSISTLTIQRTEQRDSAMYRCASSLGRDNTYEQYFGPGTRLTVT.

This clone was seen more than once but under ten times. The gene calls are TRBV14 and TRBJ2-7; D remains ambiguous. Germline V gives CDR1 SGHDN, CDR2 FVKESK. The CDR3 consists of 13 residues. The V end was cut by 0 bases, the J end by 4 bases, with 7 bases between. The CDR3: CASSQDPLYEQYF. CDR3 nucleotide sequence: TGTGCCAGCAGCCAAGATCCCCTTTACGAGCAGTACTTC. Combining the CDR3 with reference TRBV14 and TRBJ2-7 gives the whole variable domain EAGVTQFPSHSVIEKGQTVTLRCDPISGHDNLYWYRRVMGKEIKFLLHFVKESKQDESGMPNNRFLAERTGGTYSTLKVQPAELEDSGVYFCASSQDPLYEQYFGPGTRLTVT.

The chain links TRBV7-2 to TRBJ1-5; TRBD1 might be the D (5 bases). The germline CDR1 and CDR2 sequences are SGHTA and FQGNSA. This CDR3 has 13 residues. V lost 5 bases and J 7 bases, leaving 12 bases between the germline ends. CDR3 sequence (DNA): TGTGCCAGCAGCCAAAGCAGGGTCCAGCCCCAGCATTTT. Its translation is CASSQSRVQPQHF.

The CDR3 DNA is TGTGCCAGCAGCTTAGCCCCCAGCGGTCGCACAGATACGCAGTATTTT. Protein product: CASSLAPSGRTDTQYF. This rearrangement joins TRBV7-6 to TRBJ2-3; a weak D match, TRBD2 (5 bases). Per the germline V gene, CDR1 is SGHVS and CDR2 is FNYEAQ. V was shortened by 0 bases and J by 1 base, with 11 bases between the two germline ends. This CDR3 has 16 residues.

The rearrangement joins TRBV29-1 to TRBJ2-3, with 8 bases that match TRBD1. J gave up 2 bases and V 6 bases, and 4 bases lay outside the gene matches. Germline lookup yields CDR1 SQVTM and CDR2 ANQGSEA. This CDR3 is 13 amino acids long. The CDR3: CSVNRGNTDTQYF. The CDR3 DNA reads TGCAGCGTGAACAGGGGGAACACAGATACGCAGTATTTT.

The CDR3 is CARSTGQILFF. The CDR3 DNA is TGTGCCAGAAGCACCGGACAGATTCTCTTCTTC. V gene TRBV5-4 combines with J gene TRBJ2-1; D is possibly TRBD1 (6 bases). The CDR3 contains 11 residues. The germline CDR1 and CDR2 sequences are SGHNT and YYREEE (reference sequence). Trimming left V 8 bases short and J 16 bases short, with 19 bases between.

This rearrangement joins TRBV15 to TRBJ2-1; D is perhaps TRBD1 or TRBD2 (5 bases each). Trimming removed 4 bases at V and 8 bases at J, with 18 bases between. From germline, CDR1 is LNHNV and CDR2 YYDKDF (reference sequence). This CDR3 region has 15 residues. The CDR3 DNA reads as TGTGCCACCAGCATTCTTCCGGGACGTCGCGATGAGCAGTTCTTC. Residues: CATSILPGRRDEQFF.

The chain combines TRBV4-3 with TRBJ1-2; D unresolved. The CDR3 length is 15 residues. The V end was cut by 1 base, the J end by 3 bases, with 12 bases between. Looked up from germline, CDR1 is LGHNA and CDR2 is YSLEER. CDR3 residues: CASSQVRRGDYGYTF. Here the CDR3 DNA reads TGCGCCAGCAGCCAAGTCCGCCGGGGTGACTATGGCTACACCTTC.

The chain has TRBV28 and TRBJ1-5; D not resolved. The V gene lost 5 bases and the J gene lost 2 bases, with 13 bases spanning the gap. CDR1 and CDR2 from the germline V gene are MDHEN and SYDVKM. This CDR3 has 15 residues. CDR3 region: CASSPSKRGNQPQHF. CDR3 coding DNA: TGTGCCAGCAGTCCCTCCAAAAGGGGCAATCAGCCCCAGCATTTT.

V gene TRBV2 combines with J gene TRBJ2-1; no reliable D call. Per germline, CDR1 SNHLY and CDR2 FYNNEI. The ends were cut back, 4 bases at V and 4 bases at J, with 8 bases in the middle. The CDR3 has 13 amino acids. CDR3: CASSVRAYNEQFF. CDR3 nucleotide sequence: TGTGCCAGCAGTGTCAGAGCGTACAATGAGCAGTTCTTC.

Points on this clone: Other DNA sequences within the sample encode an identical CDR3. The rearrangement links TRBV5-1 to TRBJ1-5; 7 nucleotides match TRBD1. Germline values: CDR1 SGHRS, CDR2 YFSETQ. This CDR3 has 16 amino acids. V trimming: 0 bases; J trimming: 1 base; junction bases outside the gene matches: 4. Written as DNA, the CDR3 is TGCGCCAGCAGCTTGGGGGCAGGGGGAAGCAATCAGCCCCAGCATTTT. It translates to CASSLGAGGSNQPQHF.